Presented here are 27 T cell receptor beta chains from one specimen sequenced in a study of shared clonotypes between healthy human individuals. TCRdb's copy holds only in-frame clones and misses some; the assay was immunoSEQ multiplex PCR. The top ten clones hold less than 0.06% of a sample with about 510,000 clones, 90% to 97% of them seen once. The material sequenced was naive CD4+ T cells sorted from blood. Subset noted: CD45RA+ positively selected. The receptors stem from a woman aged 25 to 45 in good health.

This chain links TRBV10-3 with TRBJ1-1; 8 nucleotides line up with TRBD1. Germline values: CDR1 ENHRY, CDR2 SYGVKD. This CDR3 is built from 16 residues. Trimming cost V 3 bases and J 2 bases; bases outside gene matches: 8. CDR3 bases: TGTGCCATCAGTGAAATCCCGGGACAGGATAACACTGAAGCTTTCTTT. This sequence encodes CAISEIPGQDNTEAFF.

The CDR3 spells CSVKFAEYNEQFF. CDR3 sequence (DNA): TGCAGCGTTAAGTTTGCAGAATACAATGAGCAGTTCTTC. V and J are TRBV29-1 and TRBJ2-1; D is ambiguous. The CDR3 length is 13 residues. The ends were cut back, 5 bases at V and 4 bases at J, with 12 bases in the middle. The germline CDR1 and CDR2 sequences are SQVTM and ANQGSEA.

This rearrangement joins TRBV5-6 to TRBJ1-2; 10 nucleotides line up with TRBD1. The trim removed 4 bases at V and 7 bases at J, leaving 7 bases unmatched. CDR1 and CDR2 (germline): SGHDT, YYEEEE. The CDR3 spans 14 residues. CDR3: CASSQGQGISGYTF. The CDR3 DNA sequence: TGTGCCAGCAGCCAGGGACAGGGGATCAGTGGCTACACCTTC.

This chain uses TRBV21-1 with TRBJ2-4. TRBV21-1 is a documented pseudogene. The CDR3 has 14 amino acids. CDR3 loop: CASSKARGLYIQYF. The CDR3 DNA follows: TGTGCCAGCAGCAAAGCCCGGGGGCTATACATTCAGTACTTC.

V gene TRBV4-1 combines with J gene TRBJ2-1; TRBD2 matches 10 bases. This CDR3 comprises 17 residues. Germline V gives CDR1 MGHRA, CDR2 YSYEKL. The V segment lost 1 base and the J segment 3 bases; nucleotides outside the gene matches: 6. This CDR3 reads CASSQAASGRVYNEQFF. The CDR3 nucleotides read TGCGCCAGCAGCCAAGCGGCTAGCGGGAGAGTCTACAATGAGCAGTTCTTC.

The chain recombines TRBV18 with TRBJ1-3; D not certain. Per the germline V gene, CDR1 is KGHSH and CDR2 is LQKENI. V lost 2 bases to trimming and J lost 1 base, with 9 bases between them. The CDR3 is 15 amino acids. The CDR3 bases are TGTGCCAGCTCACCAACGGGCGGATCTGGAAACACCATATATTTT. It translates to CASSPTGGSGNTIYF.

The chain uses TRBV30 and TRBJ1-5, with D unresolved. From germline, CDR1 is GTSNPN and CDR2 SVGIG (reference sequence). The CDR3 extends over 13 amino acids. The V and J ends lost 6 bases and 6 bases respectively, with 15 bases between them. The CDR3 reads CACISALGQPQHF. As DNA, the CDR3 is TGTGCCTGTATCTCGGCCCTTGGTCAGCCCCAGCATTTT.

V usage is TRBV10-3 and J usage is TRBJ1-5; D is undetermined. Germline V gives CDR1 ENHRY, CDR2 SYGVKD. This CDR3 has 13 amino acids. Trimming removed 3 bases from V and 4 bases from J, with 7 bases in between. The CDR3 region is CAISDSTNQPQHF. CDR3 sequence (DNA): TGTGCCATCAGTGACAGCACAAATCAGCCCCAGCATTTT.

The chain is built from TRBV5-4 and TRBJ1-6; TRBD1 aligns across 10 bases. The CDR3 sequence is 15 residues long. V dropped 4 bases and J dropped 10; count of bases not matched to a gene: 8. The germline gives CDR1 SGHNT, CDR2 YYREEE (reference sequence). For the CDR3, the DNA is TGTGCCAGCAGCGGACAGGGGGTGGTCCCGTCACCCCTCCACTTT. Its translation is CASSGQGVVPSPLHF.

The chain uses TRBV9 and TRBJ2-5; perhaps TRBD2 as D (6 bases). Germline V gene data show CDR1 as SGDLS and CDR2 as YYNGEE. The CDR3 length is 13 residues. The V and J ends lost 0 bases and 5 bases respectively, with 8 bases between them. The CDR3 loop is CASSVAGGETQYF. The CDR3 DNA reads as TGTGCCAGCAGCGTAGCTGGGGGGGAGACCCAGTACTTC.

V gene TRBV28 combines with J gene TRBJ1-4; 9 positions match TRBD1. V lost 6 bases, J lost 7 bases, and 12 bases stayed unmatched. CDR1 MDHEN and CDR2 SYDVKM come from the germline V gene. The CDR3 sequence is 16 residues long. The CDR3 nucleotides read TGTGCCAGCAGCACACTACCGGGACAGGGCGTTGAAAAACTGTTTTTT. Its translation is CASSTLPGQGVEKLFF. The whole variable domain, filled in from reference TRBV28 and TRBJ1-4, reads DVKVTQSSRYLVKRTGEKVFLECVQDMDHENMFWYRQDPGLGLRLIYFSYDVKMKEKGDIPEGYSVSREKKERFSLILESASTNQTSMYLCASSTLPGQGVEKLFFGSGTQLSVL.

The chain uses TRBV30 and TRBJ1-4; D is uncertain. The length of the CDR3 is 13 residues. Between the trimmed V and J ends, which lost 1 base and 6 bases, there was a span of 9 bases. Germline CDR1 and CDR2: GTSNPN and SVGIG (reference sequence). The DNA for the CDR3 is TGTGCCTGGAGTGGGACCAAACATGAAAAACTGTTTTTT. Translated, it gives CAWSGTKHEKLFF. Full variable domain (rest looked up from reference TRBV30 and TRBJ1-4): SQTIHQWPATLVQPVGSPLSLECTVEGTSNPNLYWYRQAAGRGLQLLFYSVGIGQISSEVPQNLSASRPQDRQFILSSKKLLLSDSGFYLCAWSGTKHEKLFFGSGTQLSVL.

This clone has a single count. The chain employs TRBV28 and TRBJ1-5; D might be TRBD1 (5 bases). Germline V gives CDR1 MDHEN, CDR2 SYDVKM. Deletions cut 3 bases from V and 4 bases from J, with 25 bases between. The CDR3 totals 19 residues. The CDR3 DNA reads as TGTGCCAGCAGTTTCTTAAACATCCGACAGATGAAGCGAAATCAGCCCCAGCATTTT. Protein product: CASSFLNIRQMKRNQPQHF. Drawing the rest from reference TRBV28 and TRBJ1-5, the complete variable domain is DVKVTQSSRYLVKRTGEKVFLECVQDMDHENMFWYRQDPGLGLRLIYFSYDVKMKEKGDIPEGYSVSREKKERFSLILESASTNQTSMYLCASSFLNIRQMKRNQPQHFGDGTRLSIL.

This chain uses TRBV28 with TRBJ2-7; possible D gene TRBD2, 5 bases. This CDR3 contains 13 residues. Germline CDR1 reads MDHEN; CDR2 reads SYDVKM. V was cut by 7 bases and J by 3 bases, with 13 bases left in between. The CDR3: CASTPGYLYEQYF. DNA of the CDR3: TGTGCCAGCACCCCGGGATATCTCTACGAGCAGTACTTC.

This clone was seen only once. The V and J genes are TRBV13 and TRBJ2-1, with a tentative D call TRBD2 (6 bases). The length of the CDR3 is 15 residues. CDR1 is PRHDT, CDR2 FYEKMQ, per germline (reference sequence). V dropped 5 bases and J dropped 4 bases, with 15 bases sitting between them. The CDR3 spells CASSLRLGGYNEQFF. CDR3 in DNA: TGTGCCAGCAGCCTAAGACTAGGAGGATACAATGAGCAGTTCTTC. Supplemented by reference TRBV13 and TRBJ2-1, the full variable domain reads AAGVIQSPRHLIKEKRETATLKCYPIPRHDTVYWYQQGPGQDPQFLISFYEKMQSDKGSIPDRFSAQQFSDYHSELNMSSLELGDSALYFCASSLRLGGYNEQFFGPGTRLTVL.

Only one count was recorded for this clone. V is TRBV28 and J is TRBJ1-1; maybe TRBD1 (6 bases). The CDR3 totals 14 residues. Germline CDR1 MDHEN, CDR2 SYDVKM. Trimming stripped 7 bases from V and 3 bases from J, with 15 bases between. DNA for the CDR3: TGTGCCAGCATAGGGGGGGCTATGGACACTGAAGCTTTCTTT. This gives the protein CASIGGAMDTEAFF.

The chain links TRBV5-1 to TRBJ2-3, with D perhaps matching TRBD2 (6 bases). The CDR3 loop spans 14 amino acids. Germline CDR1 and CDR2: SGHRS and YFSETQ. The V gene lost 10 bases and the J gene lost 1 base, with 16 bases spanning the gap. The DNA for the CDR3 is TGCGCCTCTTCGGAGGGCTTCGGCACAGATACGCAGTATTTT. It translates to CASSEGFGTDTQYF.

The chain has TRBV9 and TRBJ1-1; no firm D call. CDR3 length equals 16 residues. From germline, CDR1 is SGDLS and CDR2 YYNGEE. The V end was cut by 0 bases, the J end by 0 bases, with 12 bases between. CDR3 sequence: CASSVATLMMNTEAFF. The CDR3 coding sequence is TGTGCCAGCAGCGTAGCGACATTGATGATGAACACTGAAGCTTTCTTT.

This chain uses TRBV10-3 with TRBJ2-3; 8 nucleotides match TRBD1. The CDR3 length is 15 residues. CDR1 is ENHRY, CDR2 SYGVKD, per germline. J was trimmed by 4 bases and V by 6 bases; bases with no gene match: 9. The CDR3 loop reads CAISASTGVSDTQYF. Here the CDR3 DNA reads TGTGCCATCAGCGCCTCGACAGGGGTATCAGATACGCAGTATTTT.

Regarding this clone: The same CDR3 also results from other DNA sequences found in this sample. The chain combines TRBV27 with TRBJ2-3; 8 positions agree with TRBD2. CDR3 length equals 15 residues. The V and J ends lost 6 bases and 0 bases, in that order; junction bases with no gene match: 5. The germline gives CDR1 MNHEY, CDR2 SMNVEV (reference sequence). CDR3 nucleotides: TGTGCCAGCAGCGGACTAGCCGAAAGCACAGATACGCAGTATTTT. Its protein product is CASSGLAESTDTQYF.

The chain uses TRBV28 and TRBJ1-1; D is ambiguous. The germline V and J ends were trimmed by 3 bases and 1 base, with 9 bases remaining between them. The CDR3 has 14 amino acids. Germline-derived CDR1 and CDR2 are MDHEN and SYDVKM. CDR3 sequence: CASSLTGRNTEAFF. In nucleotides, the CDR3 is TGTGCCAGCAGTTTGACGGGCAGGAACACTGAAGCTTTCTTT.

The chain is built from TRBV28 and TRBJ1-5; 10 positions match TRBD1. V trimming: 5 bases; J trimming: 6 bases; junction bases outside the gene matches: 7. This CDR3 is built from 15 residues. Germline lookup yields CDR1 MDHEN and CDR2 SYDVKM. This chain's CDR3 is CASSEPGQGFQPQHF. The CDR3, as DNA: TGTGCCAGCAGTGAACCGGGACAGGGGTTTCAGCCCCAGCATTTT.

The chain carries TRBV4-2 and TRBJ2-7; D is tentatively TRBD1 or TRBD2 (5 bases each). With 0 bases removed from V and 7 bases from J, the gap between germline ends came to 19 bases. The CDR3 length is 16 residues. In germline, CDR1 is LGHNA, CDR2 YNFKEQ. The CDR3 is CASSQDLRRTWGEQYF. CDR3 nucleotides: TGTGCCAGCAGCCAAGATCTCCGAAGAACATGGGGGGAGCAGTACTTC.

The chain employs TRBV28 and TRBJ1-3; D gene uncertain. The germline gives CDR1 MDHEN, CDR2 SYDVKM. There are 15 residues in the CDR3. The ends were cut back, 6 bases at V and 0 bases at J, with 12 bases in the middle. The CDR3 here is CASRPDRNSGNTIYF. The CDR3, as DNA: TGTGCCAGCAGACCCGACCGGAACTCTGGAAACACCATATATTTT.

Here the CDR3 reads CASSGIGPISGNTIYF. In nucleotides, the CDR3 is TGTGCCAGCAGTGGTATTGGACCGATCTCTGGAAACACCATATATTTT. J is TRBJ1-3 and V is TRBV2, with D hard to call. The CDR3 contains 16 residues. Germline lookup yields CDR1 SNHLY and CDR2 FYNNEI. V gave up 4 bases and J gave up 0 bases, with 13 bases separating them.

The chain carries TRBV5-1 and TRBJ1-1; D remains unclear. Germline V CDR1 and CDR2: SGHRS, YFSETQ. V was shortened by 4 bases and J by 5 bases, with 6 bases between the two germline ends. The CDR3 loop spans 11 amino acids. The CDR3 DNA follows: TGCGCCAGCAGCGGAAGTACTGAAGCTTTCTTT. Translation: CASSGSTEAFF.

V gene TRBV29-1 combines with J gene TRBJ2-7; a weak D match, TRBD2 (6 bases). V shed 3 bases and J shed 1 base, with 13 bases lying between them. Germline V lookup: CDR1 SQVTM, CDR2 ANQGSEA. CDR3 size: 14 residues. Written as DNA, the CDR3 is TGCAGCGTTGACATGGGACTGGGGTCCTACGAGCAGTACTTC. As protein: CSVDMGLGSYEQYF.